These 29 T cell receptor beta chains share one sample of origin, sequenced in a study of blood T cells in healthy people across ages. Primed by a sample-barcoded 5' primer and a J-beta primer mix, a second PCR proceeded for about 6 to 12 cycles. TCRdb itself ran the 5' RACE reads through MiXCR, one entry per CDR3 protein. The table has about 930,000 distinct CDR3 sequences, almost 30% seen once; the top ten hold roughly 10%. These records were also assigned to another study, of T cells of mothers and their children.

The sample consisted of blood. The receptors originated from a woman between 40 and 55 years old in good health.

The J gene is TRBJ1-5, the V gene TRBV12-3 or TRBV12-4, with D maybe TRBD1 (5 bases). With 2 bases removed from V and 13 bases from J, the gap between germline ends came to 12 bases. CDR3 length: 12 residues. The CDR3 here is CASSLSRELQHF. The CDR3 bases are TGTGCCAGCAGTTTATCCAGGGAGTTGCAGCATTTT.

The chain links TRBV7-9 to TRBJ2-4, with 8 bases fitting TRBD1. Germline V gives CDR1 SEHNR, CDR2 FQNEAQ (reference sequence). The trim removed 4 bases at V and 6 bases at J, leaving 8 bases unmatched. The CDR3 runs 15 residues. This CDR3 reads CASSYDQGASNIQYF. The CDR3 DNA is TGTGCCAGCAGCTACGATCAGGGGGCCTCAAACATTCAGTACTTC.

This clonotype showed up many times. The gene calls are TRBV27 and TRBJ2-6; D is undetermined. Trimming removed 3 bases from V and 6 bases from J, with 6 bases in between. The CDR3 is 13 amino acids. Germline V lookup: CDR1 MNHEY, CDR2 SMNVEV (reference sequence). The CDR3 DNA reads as TGTGCCAGCAGTTTGGCGGAGGCCAACGTCCTGACTTTC. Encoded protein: CASSLAEANVLTF.

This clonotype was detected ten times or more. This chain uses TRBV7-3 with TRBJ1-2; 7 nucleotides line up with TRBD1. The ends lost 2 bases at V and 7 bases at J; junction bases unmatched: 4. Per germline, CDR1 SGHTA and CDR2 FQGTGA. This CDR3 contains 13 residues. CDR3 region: CASSLDAGGGYTF. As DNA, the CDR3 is TGTGCCAGCAGCTTAGACGCAGGGGGTGGCTACACCTTC.

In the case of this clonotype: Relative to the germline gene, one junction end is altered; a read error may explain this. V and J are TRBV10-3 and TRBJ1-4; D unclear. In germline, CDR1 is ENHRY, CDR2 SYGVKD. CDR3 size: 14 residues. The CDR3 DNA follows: TGTGCCGTCAGTGAGTCTAGAGAGGATGAAAAACTGTTTTTT. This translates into CAVSESREDEKLFF.

The CDR3 spells CASSLTPEWREGTSSYEQYF. The CDR3 nucleotides are TGTGCCAGCAGCTTAACGCCCGAATGGCGGGAGGGGACTAGCTCCTACGAGCAGTACTTC. This rearrangement joins TRBV11-2 to TRBJ2-7, with TRBD2 matching over 9 bases. CDR1 is SGHAT and CDR2 is FQNNGV in the germline V gene. This CDR3 region has 20 residues. V dropped 2 bases and J dropped 0; count of bases not matched to a gene: 17.

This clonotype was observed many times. The CDR3, as DNA: TGCGCCAGCAGCCAAGTGAGTCGAGGGAACATTCAGTACTTC. The encoded protein is CASSQVSRGNIQYF. The chain links TRBV4-1 to TRBJ2-4; tentatively, D is TRBD2 (5 bases). The CDR3 contains 14 residues. The V gene lost 1 base and the J gene lost 7 bases, with 11 bases spanning the gap. CDR1 is MGHRA and CDR2 is YSYEKL in the germline V gene.

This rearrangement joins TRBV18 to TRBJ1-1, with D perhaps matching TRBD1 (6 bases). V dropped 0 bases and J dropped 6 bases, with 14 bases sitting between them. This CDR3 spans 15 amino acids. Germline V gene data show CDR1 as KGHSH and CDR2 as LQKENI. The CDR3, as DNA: TGTGCCAGCTCACCACCGGGGACATCATCTTCTGAAGCTTTCTTT. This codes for CASSPPGTSSSEAFF. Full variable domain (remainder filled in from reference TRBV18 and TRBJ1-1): NAGVMQNPRHLVRRRGQEARLRCSPMKGHSHVYWYRQLPEEGLKFMVYLQKENIIDESGMPKERFSAEFPKEGPSILRIQQVVRGDSAAYFCASSPPGTSSSEAFFGQGTRLTVV.

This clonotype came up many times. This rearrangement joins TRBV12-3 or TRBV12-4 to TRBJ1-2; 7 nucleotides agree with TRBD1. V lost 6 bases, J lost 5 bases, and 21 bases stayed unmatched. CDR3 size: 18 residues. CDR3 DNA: TGTGCCAGCAGCTCCAAAATCCAGGGGGGGTCAGGAAGATATGGCTACACCTTC. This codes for CASSSKIQGGSGRYGYTF.

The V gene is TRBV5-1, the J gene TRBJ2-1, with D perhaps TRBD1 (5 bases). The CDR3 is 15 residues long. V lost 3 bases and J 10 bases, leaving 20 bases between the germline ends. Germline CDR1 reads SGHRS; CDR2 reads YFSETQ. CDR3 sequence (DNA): TGCGCCAGCAGCTCGGAACAGGCCTCTGCCTACGAGCAGTTCTTC. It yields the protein CASSSEQASAYEQFF.

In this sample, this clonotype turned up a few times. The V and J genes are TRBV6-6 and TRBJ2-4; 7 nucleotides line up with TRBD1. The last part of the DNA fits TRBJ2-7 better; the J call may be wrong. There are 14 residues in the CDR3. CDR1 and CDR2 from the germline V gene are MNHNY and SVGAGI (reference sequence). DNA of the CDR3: TGTGCCAGCAGTTACCGGGACAGAAAATACGAGCAGTACTTC. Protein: CASSYRDRKYEQYF.

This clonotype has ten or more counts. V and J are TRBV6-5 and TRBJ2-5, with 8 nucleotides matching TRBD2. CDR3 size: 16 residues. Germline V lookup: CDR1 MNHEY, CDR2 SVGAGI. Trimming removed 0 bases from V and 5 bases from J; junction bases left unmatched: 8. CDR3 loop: CASSYSGTSAIETQYF. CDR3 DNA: TGTGCCAGCAGTTACTCCGGGACTAGTGCTATCGAGACCCAGTACTTC.

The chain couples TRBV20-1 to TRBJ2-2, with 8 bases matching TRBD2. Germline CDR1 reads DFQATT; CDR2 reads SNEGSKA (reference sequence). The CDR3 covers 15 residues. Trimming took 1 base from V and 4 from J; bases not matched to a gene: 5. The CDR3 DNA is TGCAGTGCTAGAGTATCGGGGGGGACCACCGGGGAGCTGTTTTTT. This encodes CSARVSGGTTGELFF.

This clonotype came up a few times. In DNA form, the CDR3 reads TGTGCCAGCAGCGCCCCAAACGGGGGGACGAACACCGGGGAGCTGTTTTTT. This sequence encodes CASSAPNGGTNTGELFF. The chain uses TRBV9 and TRBJ2-2, with 7 positions matching TRBD2. The V segment lost 3 bases and the J segment 0 bases; nucleotides outside the gene matches: 8. Germline values: CDR1 SGDLS, CDR2 YYNGEE. The CDR3 length is 17 residues. Full variable domain (remainder filled in from reference TRBV9 and TRBJ2-2): DSGVTQTPKHLITATGQRVTLRCSPRSGDLSVYWYQQSLDQGLQFLIQYYNGEERAKGNILERFSAQQFPDLHSELNLSSLELGDSALYFCASSAPNGGTNTGELFFGEGSRLTVL.

The CDR3 protein is CASRTLGLAARGKDTQYF. CDR3 coding DNA: TGTGCCAGCAGAACACTAGGACTAGCGGCAAGGGGTAAAGATACGCAGTATTTT. The chain carries TRBV11-2 and TRBJ2-3, with 10 bases fitting TRBD2. Germline values: CDR1 SGHAT, CDR2 FQNNGV. CDR3 length: 18 amino acids. The trim removed 6 bases at V and 5 bases at J, leaving 17 bases unmatched.

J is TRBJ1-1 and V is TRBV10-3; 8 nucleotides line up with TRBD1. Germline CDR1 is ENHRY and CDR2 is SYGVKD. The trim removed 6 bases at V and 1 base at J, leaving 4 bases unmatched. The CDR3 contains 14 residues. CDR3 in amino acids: CAISTDRANTEAFF. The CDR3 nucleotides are TGTGCCATCAGCACGGACAGGGCGAACACTGAAGCTTTCTTT.

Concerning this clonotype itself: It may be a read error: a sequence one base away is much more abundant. CDR3 amino acids: CASILAQGAGYGYTF. In DNA form, the CDR3 reads TGTGCCAGCATCCTAGCACAGGGGGCAGGCTATGGCTACACCTTC. The chain combines TRBV12-3 or TRBV12-4 with TRBJ1-2; the match to TRBD1 covers 9 bases. The CDR3 extends over 15 amino acids. Trimming removed 7 bases from V and 4 bases from J; junction bases left unmatched: 10.

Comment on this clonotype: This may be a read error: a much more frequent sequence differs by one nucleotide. DNA of the CDR3: TGTGCCACCAGCAACGGGGGGGCCTCCTACAATGAGCAGTACTTC. Its protein product is CATSNGGASYNEQYF. This chain links TRBV15 with TRBJ2-7; TRBD2 aligns across 8 bases. V lost 4 bases, J lost 7 bases, and 12 bases stayed unmatched. CDR1 is LNHNV and CDR2 is YYDKDF in the germline V gene (reference sequence). The CDR3 has 15 amino acids. The entire variable domain, with the rest obtained from reference TRBV15 and TRBJ2-7, is as follows: DAMVIQNPRYQVTQFGKPVTLSCSQTLNHNVMYWYQQKSSQAPKLLFHYYDKDFNNEADTPDNFQSRRPNTSFCFLDIRSPGLGDTAMYLCATSNGGASYNEQYFGPGTRLTVT.

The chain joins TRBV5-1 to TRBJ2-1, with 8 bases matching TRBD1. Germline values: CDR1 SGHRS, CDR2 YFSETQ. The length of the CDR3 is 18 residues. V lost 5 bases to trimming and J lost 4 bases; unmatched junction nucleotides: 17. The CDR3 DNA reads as TGCGCCAGCAGTTCACACGGACAGGGTAATAGCTCTTACAATGAGCAGTTCTTC. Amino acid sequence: CASSSHGQGNSSYNEQFF.

The CDR3 is CASTLGGFNEKLFF. For the CDR3, the DNA is TGTGCCAGCACCCTAGGAGGATTTAATGAAAAACTGTTTTTT. The chain joins TRBV7-9 to TRBJ1-4; D unclear. This CDR3 contains 14 residues. V was pared by 7 bases and J by 4 bases, with 13 bases between. Germline assignment: CDR1 SEHNR and CDR2 FQNEAQ (reference sequence). The full variable domain, its missing parts supplied by reference TRBV7-9 and TRBJ1-4, is DTGVSQNPRHKITKRGQNVTFRCDPISEHNRLYWYRQTLGQGPEFLTYFQNEAQLEKSRLLSDRFSAERPKGSFSTLEIQRTEQGDSAMYLCASTLGGFNEKLFFGSGTQLSVL.

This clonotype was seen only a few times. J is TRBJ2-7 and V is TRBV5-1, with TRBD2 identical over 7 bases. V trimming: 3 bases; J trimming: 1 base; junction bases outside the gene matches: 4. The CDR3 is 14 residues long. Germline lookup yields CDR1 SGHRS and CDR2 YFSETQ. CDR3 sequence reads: CASSSASGSYEQYF. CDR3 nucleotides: TGCGCCAGCAGCTCCGCTAGCGGATCCTACGAGCAGTACTTC.

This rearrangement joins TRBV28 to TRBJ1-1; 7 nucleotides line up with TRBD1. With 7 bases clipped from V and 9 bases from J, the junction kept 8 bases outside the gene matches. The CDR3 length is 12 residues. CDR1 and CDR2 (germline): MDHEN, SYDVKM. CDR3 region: CASTGTALKAFF. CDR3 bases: TGTGCCAGCACTGGGACAGCTCTTAAAGCTTTCTTT.

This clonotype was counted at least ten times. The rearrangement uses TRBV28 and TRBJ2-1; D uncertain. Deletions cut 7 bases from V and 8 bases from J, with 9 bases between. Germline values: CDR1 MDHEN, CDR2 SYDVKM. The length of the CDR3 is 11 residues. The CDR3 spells CASTSSHEQFF. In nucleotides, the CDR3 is TGTGCCAGCACTAGTAGTCATGAGCAGTTCTTC.

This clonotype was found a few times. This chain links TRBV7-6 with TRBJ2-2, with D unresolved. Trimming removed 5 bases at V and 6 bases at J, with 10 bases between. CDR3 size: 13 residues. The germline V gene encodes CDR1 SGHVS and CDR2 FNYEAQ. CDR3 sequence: CASSTRVAGELFF. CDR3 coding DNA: TGTGCCAGCAGCACCCGCGTAGCCGGGGAGCTGTTTTTT.

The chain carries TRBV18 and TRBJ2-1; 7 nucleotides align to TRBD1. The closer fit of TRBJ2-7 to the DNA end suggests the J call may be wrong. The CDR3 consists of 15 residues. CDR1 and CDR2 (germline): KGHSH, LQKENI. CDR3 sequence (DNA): TGTGCCAGCTCAACAGGGGAAAGCTCCTACAATGAGCAGTACTTC. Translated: CASSTGESSYNEQYF.

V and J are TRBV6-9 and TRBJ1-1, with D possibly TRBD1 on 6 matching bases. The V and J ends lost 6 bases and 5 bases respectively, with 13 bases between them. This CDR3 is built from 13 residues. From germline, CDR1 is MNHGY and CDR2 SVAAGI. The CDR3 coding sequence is TGTGCCAGCAGAAGAGGGGGGGGGACTGAAGCTTTCTTT. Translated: CASRRGGGTEAFF.

The CDR3 sequence is CSADDRTWNTEAFF. DNA of the CDR3: TGCAGTGCTGACGACCGGACTTGGAACACTGAAGCTTTCTTT. V usage is TRBV20-1 and J usage is TRBJ1-1; D unresolved. The length of the CDR3 is 14 residues. Between the trimmed V and J ends, which lost 5 bases and 1 base, there was a span of 14 bases. Germline-derived CDR1 and CDR2 are DFQATT and SNEGSKA (reference sequence).

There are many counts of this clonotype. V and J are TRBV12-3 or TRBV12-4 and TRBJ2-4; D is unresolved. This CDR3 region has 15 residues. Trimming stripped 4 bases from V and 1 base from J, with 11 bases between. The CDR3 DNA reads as TGTGCCAGCAGTTCTGTCATCGATGCCAAAAACATTCAGTACTTC. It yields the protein CASSSVIDAKNIQYF.

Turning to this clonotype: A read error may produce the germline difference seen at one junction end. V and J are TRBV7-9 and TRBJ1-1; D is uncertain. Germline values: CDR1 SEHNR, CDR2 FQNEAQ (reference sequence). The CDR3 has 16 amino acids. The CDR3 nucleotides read TGTGCCAGCAACTTAGATTTTGGGCTGGTGGACACTGAAGCTTTCTTT. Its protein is CASNLDFGLVDTEAFF.